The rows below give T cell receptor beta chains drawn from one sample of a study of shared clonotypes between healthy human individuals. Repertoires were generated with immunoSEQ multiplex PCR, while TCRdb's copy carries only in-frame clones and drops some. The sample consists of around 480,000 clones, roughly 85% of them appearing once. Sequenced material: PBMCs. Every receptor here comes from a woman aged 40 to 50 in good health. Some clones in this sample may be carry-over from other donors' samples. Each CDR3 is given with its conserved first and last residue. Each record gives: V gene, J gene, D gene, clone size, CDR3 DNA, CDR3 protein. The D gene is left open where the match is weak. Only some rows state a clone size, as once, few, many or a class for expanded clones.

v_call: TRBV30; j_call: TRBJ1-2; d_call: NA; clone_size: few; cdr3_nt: TGTGCCTGGAGGCCGGCTAGATATGGCTACACCTTC; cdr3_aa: CAWRPARYGYTF
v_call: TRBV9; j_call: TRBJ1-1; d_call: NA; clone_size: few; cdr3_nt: TGTGCCAGCTCCGTAGCCATAGGGACTGAAGCTTTCTTT; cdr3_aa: CASSVAIGTEAFF
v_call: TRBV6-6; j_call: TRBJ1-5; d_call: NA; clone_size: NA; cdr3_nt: TGTGCCAGCAGCACGGGGATTCAGCCCCAGCATTTT; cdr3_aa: CASSTGIQPQHF
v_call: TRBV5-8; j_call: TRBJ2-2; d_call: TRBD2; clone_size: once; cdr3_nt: TGTGCCAGCAGACTTGGGCTAGCGGGATTAACCGGGGAGCTGTTTTTT; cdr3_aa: CASRLGLAGLTGELFF
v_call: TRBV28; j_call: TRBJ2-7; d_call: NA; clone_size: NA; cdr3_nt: TGTGCCAGCCTGGGACAAGCCCCCTACGAGCAGTACTTC; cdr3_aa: CASLGQAPYEQYF
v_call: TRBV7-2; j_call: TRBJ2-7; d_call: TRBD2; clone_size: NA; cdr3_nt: TGTGCCAGCAGCTTAGTAGCGGGAGAGCCCAGTGCTGAGCAGTACTTC; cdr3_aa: CASSLVAGEPSAEQYF
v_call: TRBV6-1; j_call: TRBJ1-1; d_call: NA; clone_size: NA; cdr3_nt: TGTGCCAGCAGTGAACAGGGTCCCACTGAAGCTTTCTTT; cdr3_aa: CASSEQGPTEAFF
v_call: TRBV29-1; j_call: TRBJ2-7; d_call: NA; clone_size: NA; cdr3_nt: TGCAGCGTTGAAAGTCCTCCGTCCTACGAGCAGTACTTC; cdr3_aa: CSVESPPSYEQYF
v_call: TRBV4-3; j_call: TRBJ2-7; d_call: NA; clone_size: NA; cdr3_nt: TGCGCCAGCAGCCAAGATTTGGAATTCTACGAGCAGTACTTC; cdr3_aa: CASSQDLEFYEQYF
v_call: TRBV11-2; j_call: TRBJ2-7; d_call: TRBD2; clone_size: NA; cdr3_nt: TGTGCCAGCAGCCCCCCTCTAGCGGGAGGTGGGTACGAGCAGTACTTC; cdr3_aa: CASSPPLAGGGYEQYF
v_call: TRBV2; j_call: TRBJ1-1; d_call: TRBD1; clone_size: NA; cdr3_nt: TGTGCCAGCAGTGGTGGGGACAGGGGTTTGGCTGAAGCTTTCTTT; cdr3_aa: CASSGGDRGLAEAFF
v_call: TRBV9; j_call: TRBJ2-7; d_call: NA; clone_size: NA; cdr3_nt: TGTGCCAGCAGCGTAGTGGGAGGCAACTCCTCCTACGAGCAGTACTTC; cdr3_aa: CASSVVGGNSSYEQYF
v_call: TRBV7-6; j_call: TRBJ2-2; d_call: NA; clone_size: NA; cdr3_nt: TGTGCCAGCAGCTTAGTGGGGGGCGGCGTCGCCGGGGAGCTGTTTTTT; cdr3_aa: CASSLVGGGVAGELFF
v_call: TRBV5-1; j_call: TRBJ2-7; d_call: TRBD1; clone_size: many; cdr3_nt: TGCGCCAGCAGCTTGGCCGGGACAGGAAACCTCTACGAGCAGTACTTC; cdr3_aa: CASSLAGTGNLYEQYF
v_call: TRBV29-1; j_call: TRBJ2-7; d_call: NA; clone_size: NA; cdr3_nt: TGCAGCGCCCGACAGCAGAGCTCCTACGAGCAGTACTTC; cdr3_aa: CSARQQSSYEQYF
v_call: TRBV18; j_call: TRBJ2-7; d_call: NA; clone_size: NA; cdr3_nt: TGTGCCAGCTCCGCCTCAGGGACATCTTACGAGCAGTACTTC; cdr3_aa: CASSASGTSYEQYF
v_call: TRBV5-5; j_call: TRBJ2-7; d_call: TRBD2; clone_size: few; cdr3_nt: TGTGCCAGCAGCTTGCACAGCGGGACGTACGAGCAGTACTTC; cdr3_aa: CASSLHSGTYEQYF
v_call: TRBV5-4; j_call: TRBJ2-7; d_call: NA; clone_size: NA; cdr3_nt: TGTGCCAGCAGCTTGTTACAGGGTGTTTCCTACGAGCAGTACTTC; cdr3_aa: CASSLLQGVSYEQYF
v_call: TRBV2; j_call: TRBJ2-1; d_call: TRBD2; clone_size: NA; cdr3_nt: TGTGCCAGCAGGCTGGGGACTAGTCGGGATTCGGAGCAGTTCTTC; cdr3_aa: CASRLGTSRDSEQFF
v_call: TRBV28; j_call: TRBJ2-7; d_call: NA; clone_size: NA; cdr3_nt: TGTGCCAGCAGTCTTCCCGGGGGGCTAGTCTACGAGCAGTACTTC; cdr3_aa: CASSLPGGLVYEQYF
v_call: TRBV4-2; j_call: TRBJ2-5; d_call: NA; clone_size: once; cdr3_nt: TGTGCCAGCAGCTCCAGGGTAGGCGGCGAGACCCAGTACTTC; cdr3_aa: CASSSRVGGETQYF
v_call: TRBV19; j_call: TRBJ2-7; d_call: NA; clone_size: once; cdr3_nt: TGTGCCAGTAGTATAGCCCCGTCCAGGGACGAGCAGTACTTC; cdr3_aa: CASSIAPSRDEQYF
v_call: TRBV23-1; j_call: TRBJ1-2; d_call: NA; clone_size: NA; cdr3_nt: TGCGCCAGCAGGCGAAACGATGGCTACACCTTC; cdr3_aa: CASRRNDGYTF
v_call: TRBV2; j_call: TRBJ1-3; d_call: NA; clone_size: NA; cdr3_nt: TGTGCCAGCCTACAGGGATCGGGGGGAAACACCATATATTTT; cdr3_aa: CASLQGSGGNTIYF
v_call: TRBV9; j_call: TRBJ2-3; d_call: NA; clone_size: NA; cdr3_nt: TGTGCCAGCAGCGTAGCCCCAGTAGTTGGAGATACGCAGTATTTT; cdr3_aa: CASSVAPVVGDTQYF